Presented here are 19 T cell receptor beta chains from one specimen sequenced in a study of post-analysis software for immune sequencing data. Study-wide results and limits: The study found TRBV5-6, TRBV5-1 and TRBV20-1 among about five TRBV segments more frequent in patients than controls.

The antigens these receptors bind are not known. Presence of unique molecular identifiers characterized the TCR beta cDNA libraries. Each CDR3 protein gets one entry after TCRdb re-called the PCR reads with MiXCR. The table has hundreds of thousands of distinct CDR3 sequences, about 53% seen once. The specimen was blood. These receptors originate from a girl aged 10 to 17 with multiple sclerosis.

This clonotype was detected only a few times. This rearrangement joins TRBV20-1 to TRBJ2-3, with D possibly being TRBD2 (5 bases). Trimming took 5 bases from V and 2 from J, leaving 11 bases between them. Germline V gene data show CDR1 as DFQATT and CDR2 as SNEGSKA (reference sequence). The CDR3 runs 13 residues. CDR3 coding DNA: TGCAGTGCTGAGGGCCAGTACACAGATACGCAGTATTTT. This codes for CSAEGQYTDTQYF.

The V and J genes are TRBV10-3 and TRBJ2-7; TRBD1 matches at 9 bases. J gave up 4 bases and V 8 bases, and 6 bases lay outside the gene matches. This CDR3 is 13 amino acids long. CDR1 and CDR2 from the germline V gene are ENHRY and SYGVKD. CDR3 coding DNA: TGTGCCATCGGGGGACAGGGCGAGTACGAGCAGTACTTC. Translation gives CAIGGQGEYEQYF.

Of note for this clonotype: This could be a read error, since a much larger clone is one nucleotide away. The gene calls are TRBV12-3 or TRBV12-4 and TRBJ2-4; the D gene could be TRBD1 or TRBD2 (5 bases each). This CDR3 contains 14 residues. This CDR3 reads CASSVRDRSYEQHF. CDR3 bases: TGTGCCAGCAGTGTCCGGGACCGGTCCTACGAGCAGCACTTC.

The CDR3 reads CASSQVHGTEAFF. The CDR3 DNA sequence: TGTGCCAGCAGCCAAGTCCATGGCACTGAAGCTTTCTTT. The chain couples TRBV3-1 to TRBJ1-1; no definite D call. CDR3 length: 13 residues. The V end lost 1 base, the J end lost 4 bases, and 7 bases lay between the germline ends. The germline gives CDR1 LGHDT, CDR2 YNNKEL (reference sequence).

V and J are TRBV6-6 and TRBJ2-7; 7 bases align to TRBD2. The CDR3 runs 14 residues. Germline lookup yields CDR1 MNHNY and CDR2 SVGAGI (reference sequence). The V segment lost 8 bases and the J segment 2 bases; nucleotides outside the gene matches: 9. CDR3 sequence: CASGPSGPPYEQYF. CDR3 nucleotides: TGTGCCAGCGGACCTAGCGGACCACCCTACGAGCAGTACTTC.

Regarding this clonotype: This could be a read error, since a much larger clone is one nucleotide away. CDR3 bases: TGCAGCGGCGGACAGGGACTCTGCTCCTACAATGAGCAGTTCTTC. It yields the protein CSGGQGLCSYNEQFF. The chain carries TRBV29-1 and TRBJ2-1; 8 nucleotides agree with TRBD1. The germline gives CDR1 SQVTM, CDR2 ANQGSEA. V gave up 7 bases and J gave up 0 bases; unmatched junction bases: 8. CDR3 length equals 15 residues.

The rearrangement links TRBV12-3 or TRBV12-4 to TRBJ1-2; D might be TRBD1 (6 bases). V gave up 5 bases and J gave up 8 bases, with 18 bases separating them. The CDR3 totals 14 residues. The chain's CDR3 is CASSPSGGPEGYTF. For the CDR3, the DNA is TGTGCCAGCAGTCCCTCCGGGGGGCCAGAAGGCTACACCTTC.

The CDR3 coding sequence is TGCGCCAGCAGCTCGGCAGAGGGGAGCGGCTACACCTTC. Its protein is CASSSAEGSGYTF. This rearrangement joins TRBV5-1 to TRBJ1-2; weak D call: TRBD1 (5 bases). V was trimmed by 3 bases and J by 8 bases, leaving 14 bases between them. Germline V gives CDR1 SGHRS, CDR2 YFSETQ. The CDR3 consists of 13 residues.

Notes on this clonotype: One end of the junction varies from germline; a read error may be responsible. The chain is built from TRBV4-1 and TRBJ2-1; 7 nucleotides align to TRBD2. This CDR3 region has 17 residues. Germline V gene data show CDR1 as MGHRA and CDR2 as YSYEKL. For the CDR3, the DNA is TGTGCCAGCAGCCAAGAAGTCGGGAGGCCCCAGATGAATGAGCAGTTCTTC. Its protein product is CASSQEVGRPQMNEQFF.

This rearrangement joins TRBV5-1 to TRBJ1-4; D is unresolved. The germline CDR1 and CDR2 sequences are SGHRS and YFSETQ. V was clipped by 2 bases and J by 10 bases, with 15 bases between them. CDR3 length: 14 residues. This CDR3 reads CASSFVGDGSKLFF. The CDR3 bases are TGCGCCAGCAGCTTCGTCGGCGACGGATCAAAACTGTTTTTT.

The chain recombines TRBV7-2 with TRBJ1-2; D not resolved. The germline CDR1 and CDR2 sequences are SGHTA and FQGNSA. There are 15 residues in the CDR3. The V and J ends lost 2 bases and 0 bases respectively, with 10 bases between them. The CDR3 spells CASSLKGIANYGYTF. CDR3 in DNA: TGTGCCAGCAGCTTAAAGGGAATTGCTAACTATGGCTACACCTTC.

CDR3 bases: TGCGCCAGCATGTCGAAGGGGGATGGCTACACCTTC. This codes for CASMSKGDGYTF. J is TRBJ1-2 and V is TRBV5-1; D perhaps matches TRBD1 (6 bases). Trimming pared 6 bases from V and 6 bases from J, leaving 12 bases between. Per the germline V gene, CDR1 is SGHRS and CDR2 is YFSETQ. The CDR3 is 12 amino acids. Looking up the rest from reference TRBV5-1 and TRBJ1-2 gives the full variable domain: KAGVTQTPRYLIKTRGQQVTLSCSPISGHRSVSWYQQTPGQGLQFLFEYFSETQRNKGNFPGRFSGRQFSNSRSEMNVSTLELGDSALYLCASMSKGDGYTFGSGTRLTVV.

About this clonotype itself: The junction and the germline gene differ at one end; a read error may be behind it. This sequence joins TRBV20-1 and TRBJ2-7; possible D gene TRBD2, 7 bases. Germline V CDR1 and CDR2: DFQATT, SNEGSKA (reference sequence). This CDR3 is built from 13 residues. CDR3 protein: CSAREGGGIERYF. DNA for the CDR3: TGCAGTGCTAGAGAAGGGGGGGGTATCGAGCGGTACTTC.

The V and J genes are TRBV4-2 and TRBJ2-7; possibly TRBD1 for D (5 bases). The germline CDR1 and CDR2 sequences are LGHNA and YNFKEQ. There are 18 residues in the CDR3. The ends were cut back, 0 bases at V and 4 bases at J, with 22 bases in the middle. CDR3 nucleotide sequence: TGTGCCAGCAGCCAAGATCAGGGTCTGACACCTGTCTATTACGAGCAGTACTTC. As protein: CASSQDQGLTPVYYEQYF.

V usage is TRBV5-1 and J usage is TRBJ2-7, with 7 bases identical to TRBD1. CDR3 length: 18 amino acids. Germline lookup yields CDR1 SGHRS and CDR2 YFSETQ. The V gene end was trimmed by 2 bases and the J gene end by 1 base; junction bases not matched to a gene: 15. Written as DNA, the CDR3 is TGCGCCAGCAGCTTCGGCCTCCTTGACAGGGACCTATCCTACGAGCAGTACTTC. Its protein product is CASSFGLLDRDLSYEQYF.

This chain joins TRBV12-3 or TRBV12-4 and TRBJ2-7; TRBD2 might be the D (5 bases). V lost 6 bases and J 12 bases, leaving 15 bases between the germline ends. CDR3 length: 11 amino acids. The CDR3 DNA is TGTGCCAGCAGGTCCAGGTCGAGGGTGTACTTC. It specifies CASRSRSRVYF.

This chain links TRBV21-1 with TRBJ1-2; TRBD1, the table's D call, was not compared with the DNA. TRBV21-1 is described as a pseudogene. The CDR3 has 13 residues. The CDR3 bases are TGTGCCAGCAGCCACAGGGCCGGTTATGGCTACACCTTC. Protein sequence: CASSHRAGYGYTF.

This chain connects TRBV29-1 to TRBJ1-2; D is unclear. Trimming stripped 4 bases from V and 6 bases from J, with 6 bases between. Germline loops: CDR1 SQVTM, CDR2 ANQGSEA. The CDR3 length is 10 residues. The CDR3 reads CSVAENGYTF. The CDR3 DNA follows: TGCAGCGTTGCCGAGAATGGCTACACCTTC.

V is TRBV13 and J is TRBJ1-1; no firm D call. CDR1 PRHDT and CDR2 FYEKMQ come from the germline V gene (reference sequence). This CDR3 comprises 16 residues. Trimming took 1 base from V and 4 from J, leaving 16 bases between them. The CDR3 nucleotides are TGTGCCAGCAGCTTAGTTCGCCTGGGGTTCGCCACTGAAGCTTTCTTT. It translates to CASSLVRLGFATEAFF.